This TCR beta chain was sequenced during a study of shared clonotypes between healthy human individuals. Generated by immunoSEQ multiplex PCR, the TCRdb table keeps only in-frame clones and is missing some. The sample yields around 88,000 clones, 67% seen once. The donors were adults (healthy and HIV-negative) with no recent acute infections or vaccinations. The sample was memory CD8+ T cells sorted from blood. Specified subset: CD45RO+ cells pooled with CCR7-negative TemRA cells. This TCR derives from a man aged 25 to 40 in good health.

The CDR3 reads CASSLDPGTIYEQYF. The DNA of the CDR3 is TGCGCCAGCAGCTTGGATCCCGGGACTATTTACGAGCAGTACTTC. The chain has TRBV5-1 and TRBJ2-7; 7 bases fit TRBD2. Germline CDR1 SGHRS, CDR2 YFSETQ. This CDR3 region has 15 residues. The V gene end was trimmed by 0 bases and the J gene end by 4 bases; junction bases not matched to a gene: 7.